Each of the 5 T cell receptor beta chains below was sequenced from the same sample in a study of Graves' ophthalmopathy and Graves' hyperthyroidism. Amplification from RNA transcripts yielded the TCR beta CDR3 regions. The first-round RT-PCR employed HTBI primers together with the Qiagen OneStep RT-PCR kit. A multiplex PCR was then performed as the second round. TCRdb passed the multiplex PCR reads through MiXCR, listing each CDR3 protein once. The table shows about 210,000 distinct CDR3 sequences, with around 28% occurring only once. The specimen was peripheral blood. The receptors derive from a man aged 45-65 years with Graves' ophthalmopathy.

This clonotype was recorded at least ten times. An end of the junction differs from the germline gene, which may be a read error. The CDR3: CASSQDLTVNTEALF. In nucleotides, the CDR3 is TGCGCCAGCAGCCAAGATCTTACAGTGAACACTGAAGCTCTCTTT. The gene calls are TRBV4-3 and TRBJ1-1; no firm D call. This CDR3 comprises 15 residues. Germline CDR1 LGHNA, CDR2 YSLEER.

This clonotype occurred many times. The rearrangement links TRBV28 to TRBJ1-5, with D unresolved. There are 12 residues in the CDR3. Germline V gene sequence: CDR1 MDHEN, CDR2 SYDVKM. Deletions cut 8 bases from V and 6 bases from J, with 11 bases between. DNA of the CDR3: TGTGCCAGCCGCCGCAGTGGTCAGCCCCAGCATTTT. This translates into CASRRSGQPQHF.

This clonotype was observed many times. The CDR3 coding sequence is TGTGCCAGCAGCCCAACCAACAGGCACGAGCAGTACTTC. This translates into CASSPTNRHEQYF. The chain employs TRBV6-1 and TRBJ2-7; D is perhaps TRBD1 (5 bases). From germline, CDR1 is MNHNS and CDR2 SASEGT. This CDR3 comprises 13 residues. Trimming stripped 6 bases from V and 5 bases from J, with 14 bases between.

The rearrangement uses TRBV4-3 and TRBJ2-7, with D possibly matching TRBD1 (6 bases). V shed 0 bases and J shed 1 base, with 10 bases lying between them. This CDR3 has 15 amino acids. In germline, CDR1 is LGHNA, CDR2 YSLEER. The chain's CDR3 is CASSQDVQGSYEQYF. The CDR3 DNA reads as TGCGCCAGCAGCCAAGATGTACAGGGTTCCTACGAGCAGTACTTC.

The chain combines TRBV11-2 with TRBJ2-7; D unclear. The CDR3 extends over 11 amino acids. CDR1 is SGHAT and CDR2 is FQNNGV in the germline V gene. Trimming removed 5 bases from V and 4 bases from J, with 6 bases in between. The CDR3 nucleotides read TGTGCCAGCAGCCCAGAATACGAGCAGTACTTC. Amino acids: CASSPEYEQYF.